This passage covers 20 T cell receptor beta chains from one sample sequenced in a study of T cells in Graves' hyperthyroidism and ophthalmopathy. Amplified TCR beta CDR3 regions came from RNA transcripts. HTBI primers were used for first-round RT-PCR of the TCR CDR3. TCRdb independently ran MiXCR on the multiplex PCR reads; one entry per CDR3 protein. The table lists 500,000 to 550,000 distinct CDR3 sequences, 15% to 20% of them singletons. The material sequenced was blood. The source is a man in his forties or fifties with Graves' ophthalmopathy.

This clonotype was seen repeatedly, ten times or more. The J gene is TRBJ2-2, the V gene TRBV18, with TRBD1 identical over 9 bases. The germline V gene has CDR1 KGHSH and CDR2 LQKENI. The length of the CDR3 is 15 residues. Trimming at V came to 8 bases and at J to 7 bases, leaving 11 bases not matched to a gene. CDR3 bases: TGTGCCAGCACCCGGGACAGGGATCTATACGGGGAGCTGTTTTTT. Encoded protein: CASTRDRDLYGELFF.

This clonotype was counted a few times. J is TRBJ1-1 and V is TRBV5-8; maybe TRBD1 (5 bases). V lost 0 bases and J lost 3, with 15 bases in between. This CDR3 contains 16 residues. Germline CDR1 SGHTS, CDR2 YDEGEE. CDR3 sequence: CASSLEGPRRDTEAFF. CDR3 bases: TGTGCCAGCAGCTTGGAGGGACCTAGGAGGGACACTGAAGCTTTCTTT. Together with reference TRBV5-8 and TRBJ1-1, the CDR3 gives the full variable domain: EAGVTQSPTHLIKTRGQQATLRCSPISGHTSVYWYQQALGLGLQFLLWYDEGEERNRGNFPPRFSGRQFPNYSSELNVNALELEDSALYLCASSLEGPRRDTEAFFGQGTRLTVV.

This clonotype was seen more than once but under ten times. The chain employs TRBV2 and TRBJ2-7; 8 nucleotides agree with TRBD2. There are 14 residues in the CDR3. J gave up 2 bases and V 6 bases, and 6 bases lay outside the gene matches. Germline CDR1 reads SNHLY; CDR2 reads FYNNEI. The CDR3 here is CASRPGLGPYEQYF. CDR3 in DNA: TGTGCCAGCAGACCGGGACTAGGCCCCTACGAGCAGTACTTC.

The chain is built from TRBV28 and TRBJ2-7; D may correspond to TRBD1 or TRBD2 (5 bases each). Per germline, CDR1 MDHEN and CDR2 SYDVKM. CDR3 length equals 13 residues. Trimming stripped 8 bases from V and 6 bases from J, with 17 bases between. For the CDR3, the DNA is TGTGCCAGCGCGGGTGGGACGTGGGGCGAGCAGTACTTC. It encodes CASAGGTWGEQYF. Using reference TRBV28 and TRBJ2-7 for the parts outside the CDR3, the full variable domain is DVKVTQSSRYLVKRTGEKVFLECVQDMDHENMFWYRQDPGLGLRLIYFSYDVKMKEKGDIPEGYSVSREKKERFSLILESASTNQTSMYLCASAGGTWGEQYFGPGTRLTVT.

This clonotype turned up a few times. The chain's CDR3 is CASSQGLGSSLHF. The DNA for the CDR3 is TGTGCCAGCAGCCAAGGGTTAGGAAGCTCCCTCCACTTT. This chain uses TRBV3-1 with TRBJ1-6; D not resolved. Trimming removed 1 base from V and 14 bases from J, with 12 bases in between. CDR3 length: 13 residues. Germline V gene data show CDR1 as LGHDT and CDR2 as YNNKEL (reference sequence).

Turning to this clonotype: This may be a read error: a much more frequent sequence differs by one nucleotide. The rearrangement joins TRBV6-1 to TRBJ2-1; D not certain. The CDR3 sequence is 14 residues long. The germline gives CDR1 MNHNS, CDR2 SASEGT. Trimming stripped 1 base from V and 4 bases from J, with 8 bases between. CDR3 DNA: TGTGCCAGCAGTGAAGTGGTGGCTTACAATGAGCAGTTCTTC. This gives the protein CASSEVVAYNEQFF.

This clonotype has at least ten counts. The rearrangement links TRBV3-1 to TRBJ1-4; D is undetermined. Per germline, CDR1 LGHDT and CDR2 YNNKEL (reference sequence). The germline V and J ends were trimmed by 8 bases and 4 bases, with 11 bases remaining between them. CDR3 length equals 13 residues. CDR3 protein: CASSSRNNEKLFF. In nucleotides, the CDR3 is TGTGCCAGCTCGTCGAGGAATAATGAAAAACTGTTTTTT.

This clonotype was detected a few times. The CDR3 nucleotides read TGTGCCAGCAGCCAAGGACAAGTAGCAGCAGATACGCAGTATTTT. As protein: CASSQGQVAADTQYF. This chain uses TRBV3-1 with TRBJ2-3; D is unresolved. Germline lookup yields CDR1 LGHDT and CDR2 YNNKEL (reference sequence). Trimming left V 1 base short and J 4 bases short, with 12 bases between. This CDR3 comprises 15 residues.

This sequence joins TRBV6-1 and TRBJ1-1; TRBD1 matches 9 bases. The V segment lost 7 bases and the J segment 0 bases; nucleotides outside the gene matches: 6. The CDR3 covers 15 residues. Germline values: CDR1 MNHNS, CDR2 SASEGT. The CDR3 bases are TGTGCCAGCAAACAGGGGGCGGGTTTGAACACTGAAGCTTTCTTT. Its protein is CASKQGAGLNTEAFF.

This clonotype was seen a handful of times. The V gene is TRBV7-9, the J gene TRBJ2-3; D not resolved. Trimming cost V 0 bases and J 5 bases, with 6 bases left between them. In germline, CDR1 is SEHNR, CDR2 FQNEAQ (reference sequence). The CDR3 extends over 13 amino acids. The CDR3 protein is CASSLARLDTQYF. CDR3 bases: TGTGCCAGCAGCTTAGCCCGACTAGATACGCAGTATTTT.

This clonotype occurred many times. V usage is TRBV28 and J usage is TRBJ2-5; weak D call: TRBD2 (6 bases). Between the trimmed V and J ends, which lost 3 bases and 5 bases, there was a span of 13 bases. Germline V gene lookup returns CDR1 MDHEN and CDR2 SYDVKM. This CDR3 has 14 residues. CDR3 DNA sequence: TGTGCCAGCAGTTTTGCCGGGACTGGGGAGACCCAGTACTTC. Amino acid sequence: CASSFAGTGETQYF.

The chain links TRBV12-3 or TRBV12-4 to TRBJ2-4, with D perhaps TRBD1 or TRBD2 (5 bases each). The J call could be wrong; TRBJ2-1 is a better fit for the DNA end. The CDR3 contains 12 residues. The CDR3: CASSSGRAHQFF. The CDR3 coding sequence is TGTGCCAGCAGTTCGGGGCGGGCCCATCAGTTCTTC.

The sample holds one count of this clonotype. V is TRBV19 and J is TRBJ2-1; 12 bases align to TRBD2. This CDR3 has 13 amino acids. With 10 bases clipped from V and 6 bases from J, the junction kept 4 bases outside the gene matches. Germline assignment: CDR1 LNHDA and CDR2 SQIVND (reference sequence). In DNA form, the CDR3 reads TGTGCCACAGGACTAGCGGGATCCAATGAGCAGTTCTTC. Translation gives CATGLAGSNEQFF.

In its sample, this clonotype was seen many times. The genes are TRBV12-3 or TRBV12-4 and TRBJ1-2; D remains ambiguous. CDR3 size: 14 residues. The V end was cut by 7 bases, the J end by 0 bases, with 12 bases between. CDR3 region: CASTQPGSNYGYTF. The CDR3, as DNA: TGTGCCAGCACCCAGCCAGGTTCTAACTATGGCTACACCTTC.

Many counts were recorded for this clonotype. This chain links TRBV20-1 with TRBJ2-5; D is perhaps TRBD2 (7 bases). Trimming took off 7 bases at V and 4 bases at J, with 16 bases between the two ends. The CDR3 is 13 residues long. CDR1 and CDR2 from the germline V gene are DFQATT and SNEGSKA (reference sequence). The CDR3 loop is CSGAGARGETQYF. The CDR3 DNA reads TGCAGTGGGGCGGGGGCGAGAGGAGAGACCCAGTACTTC.

The sample holds a few counts of this clonotype. V usage is TRBV2 and J usage is TRBJ2-6; 7 positions match TRBD2. In germline, CDR1 is SNHLY, CDR2 FYNNEI. Unmatched junction bases numbered 18, after V lost 4 bases and J lost 0 bases. The CDR3 is 21 amino acids. The CDR3 protein is CASSVRRTGGSRPSGANVLTF. The CDR3 nucleotides are TGTGCCAGCAGTGTTCGGAGGACGGGGGGTTCCCGCCCCTCTGGGGCCAACGTCCTGACTTTC.

The V and J genes are TRBV12-3 or TRBV12-4 and TRBJ1-6; tentatively, D is TRBD1 (5 bases). The CDR3 runs 13 residues. Deletions cut 8 bases from V and 11 bases from J, with 16 bases between. The CDR3 protein is CASALGRGAPLHF. Written as DNA, the CDR3 is TGTGCCAGCGCTTTGGGACGAGGGGCACCCCTCCACTTT.

The rearrangement joins TRBV11-2 to TRBJ2-7, with TRBD1 identical over 7 bases. CDR3 length equals 14 residues. CDR1 and CDR2 from the germline V gene are SGHAT and FQNNGV. The trim removed 5 bases at V and 3 bases at J, leaving 7 bases unmatched. CDR3 bases: TGTGCCAGCAGCATAGGACAGGTCTACTACGAGCAGTACTTC. Its translation is CASSIGQVYYEQYF.

The J gene is TRBJ2-7, the V gene TRBV4-1, with TRBD1 matching over 9 bases. The V and J ends lost 5 bases and 3 bases, in that order; junction bases with no gene match: 8. Germline CDR1 MGHRA, CDR2 YSYEKL. The length of the CDR3 is 15 residues. This CDR3 reads CASSSRTGVDYEQYF. Here the CDR3 DNA reads TGCGCCAGCAGCTCCCGGACAGGGGTGGACTACGAGCAGTACTTC.

This clonotype has just a few counts. This chain joins TRBV5-5 and TRBJ1-3; D uncertain. The CDR3 sequence is 14 residues long. Trimming left V 4 bases short and J 2 bases short, with 10 bases between. Germline loops: CDR1 SGHKS, CDR2 YYEKEE (reference sequence). CDR3 DNA: TGTGCCAGCAGCCCCTTTCGAACTGGAAACACCATATATTTT. It yields the protein CASSPFRTGNTIYF.